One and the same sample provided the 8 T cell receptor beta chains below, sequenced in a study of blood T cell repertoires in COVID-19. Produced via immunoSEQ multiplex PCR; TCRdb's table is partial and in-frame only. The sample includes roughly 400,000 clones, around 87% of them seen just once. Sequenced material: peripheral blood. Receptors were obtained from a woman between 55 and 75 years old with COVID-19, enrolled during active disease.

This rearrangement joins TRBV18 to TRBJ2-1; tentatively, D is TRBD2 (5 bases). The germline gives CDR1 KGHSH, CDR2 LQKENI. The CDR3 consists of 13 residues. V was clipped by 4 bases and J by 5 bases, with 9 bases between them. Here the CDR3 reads CASSRGPNNEQFF. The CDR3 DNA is TGTGCCAGCTCACGAGGGCCTAACAATGAGCAGTTCTTC.

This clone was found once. CDR3 sequence (DNA): TGTGCCAGCAGCCGCGGACTAGCGGTAGAGACCCAGTACTTC. The encoded protein is CASSRGLAVETQYF. This chain joins TRBV7-2 and TRBJ2-5; 10 bases are a match to TRBD2. There are 14 residues in the CDR3. V trimming: 5 bases; J trimming: 4 bases; junction bases outside the gene matches: 4. CDR1 and CDR2 from the germline V gene are SGHTA and FQGNSA.

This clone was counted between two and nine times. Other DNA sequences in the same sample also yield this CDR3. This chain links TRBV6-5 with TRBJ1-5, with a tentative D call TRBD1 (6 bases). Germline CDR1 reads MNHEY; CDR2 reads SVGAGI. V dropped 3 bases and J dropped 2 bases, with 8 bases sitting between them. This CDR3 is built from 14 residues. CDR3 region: CASSYRQGNQPQHF. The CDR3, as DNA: TGTGCCAGCAGTTATCGACAGGGCAATCAGCCCCAGCATTTT.

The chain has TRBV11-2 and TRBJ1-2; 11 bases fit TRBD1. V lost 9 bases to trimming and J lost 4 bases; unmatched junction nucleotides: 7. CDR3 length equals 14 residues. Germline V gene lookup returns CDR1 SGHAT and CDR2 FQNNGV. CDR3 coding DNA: TGTGCCAGTGGACAGGGGGCGGAGAGCTATGGCTACACCTTC. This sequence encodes CASGQGAESYGYTF.

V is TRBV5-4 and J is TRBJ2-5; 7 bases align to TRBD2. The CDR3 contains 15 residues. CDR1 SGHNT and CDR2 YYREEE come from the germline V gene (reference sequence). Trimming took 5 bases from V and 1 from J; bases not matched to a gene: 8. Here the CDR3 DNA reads TGTGCCAGCAGTGGCGCTCGGGGGGTCCAAGAGACCCAGTACTTC. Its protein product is CASSGARGVQETQYF. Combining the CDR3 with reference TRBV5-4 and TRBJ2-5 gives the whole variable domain ETGVTQSPTHLIKTRGQQVTLRCSSQSGHNTVSWYQQALGQGPQFIFQYYREEENGRGNFPPRFSGLQFPNYSSELNVNALELDDSALYLCASSGARGVQETQYFGPGTRLLVL.

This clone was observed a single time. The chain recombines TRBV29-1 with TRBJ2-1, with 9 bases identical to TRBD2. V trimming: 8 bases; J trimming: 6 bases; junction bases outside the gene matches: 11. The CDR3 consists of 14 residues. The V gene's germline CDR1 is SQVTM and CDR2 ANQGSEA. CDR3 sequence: CSSGGGGARNEQFF. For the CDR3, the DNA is TGCAGCTCTGGGGGCGGGGGGGCCCGCAATGAGCAGTTCTTC.

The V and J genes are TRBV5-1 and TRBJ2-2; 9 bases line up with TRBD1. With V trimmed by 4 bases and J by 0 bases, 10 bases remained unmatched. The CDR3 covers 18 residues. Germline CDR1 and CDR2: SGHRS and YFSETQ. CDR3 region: CASSPAGRTGANTGELFF. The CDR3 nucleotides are TGCGCCAGCAGCCCGGCGGGTAGGACAGGGGCGAACACCGGGGAGCTGTTTTTT.

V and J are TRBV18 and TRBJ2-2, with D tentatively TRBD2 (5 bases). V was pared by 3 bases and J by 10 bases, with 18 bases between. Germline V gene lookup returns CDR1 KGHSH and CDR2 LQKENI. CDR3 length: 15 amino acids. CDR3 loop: CASSPPKGDAMELFF. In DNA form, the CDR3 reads TGTGCCAGCTCACCTCCGAAGGGAGATGCTATGGAGCTGTTTTTT.